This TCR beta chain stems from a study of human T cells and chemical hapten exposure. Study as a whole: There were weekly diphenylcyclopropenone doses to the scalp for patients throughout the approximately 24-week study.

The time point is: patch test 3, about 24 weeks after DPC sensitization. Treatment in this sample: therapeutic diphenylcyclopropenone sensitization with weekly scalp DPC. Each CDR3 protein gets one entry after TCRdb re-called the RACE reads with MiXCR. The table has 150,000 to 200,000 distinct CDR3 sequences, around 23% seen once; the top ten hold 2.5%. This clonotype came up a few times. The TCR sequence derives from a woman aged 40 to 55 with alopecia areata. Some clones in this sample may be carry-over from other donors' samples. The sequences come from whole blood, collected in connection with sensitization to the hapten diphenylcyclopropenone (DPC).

CDR3 protein: CSAWRSTDTQYF. The CDR3 nucleotides are TGCAGTGCGTGGCGGAGCACAGATACGCAGTATTTT. This chain links TRBV20-1 with TRBJ2-3; no definite D call. Trimming pared 6 bases from V and 0 bases from J, leaving 7 bases between. CDR1 is DFQATT, CDR2 SNEGSKA, per germline (reference sequence). CDR3 length: 12 residues.